The entry below gives a single T cell receptor (beta chain) sequence along with its context. This clone was detected only a few times. It lacks a known antigen. No much larger clone is present one base from it, and per-base qualities are unavailable. The data were obtained in a study of blood T cell repertoires in COVID-19 (dated by TCRdb to 2020 to 2021). Study-level background: Samples covering the acute and convalescent phases of COVID-19 were provided by collaborators in the United States, Italy and Spain. The material from the prospective study consisted of cDNA or gDNA derived from T cells, B-cell-depleted T cells, or PBMCs. Subjects who had been exposed to COVID-19, were actively infected with it, or had recovered from it provided the deeply sampled blood TCRbeta repertoires that made up the dataset. The repertoires were released in a freely available public database meant as a resource for research on the immune response to SARS-CoV-2. Samples came from the ongoing ImmuneRACE study (first 160 participants) plus 1,254 subjects from 6 global collaborators. Sample metadata almost always included a de-identified subject ID, COVID-19 status, age in years and sex. Where available, HLA class I and class II types were obtained from metadata supplied by the sample provider rather than from assay-based typing.

Enrolling through a virtual design, the prospective study's participants ranged in age from roughly 18 to 100 years and lived across roughly 24 United States geographic areas. Cohort assignment in the prospective study relied on participant-reported clinical history from a screening survey and a study questionnaire. Exposed participants were defined as having been in contact with someone with a PCR-confirmed or clinician-diagnosed COVID-19 case within 2 weeks of study entry. In the prospective study, whole blood, serum and a nasopharyngeal or oropharyngeal swab were collected from each participant by mobile phlebotomists. Prospective study participants could optionally give additional blood draws and questionnaires over an approximately two-month period. Before DNA extraction, blood samples from the prospective study were shipped at room temperature or frozen. The trim is 4 bases for V and 7 bases for J, with a gap of 14 bases between the germline ends. The cysteine opens and the phenylalanine closes a CDR3 of 14 amino acids. The retained sequence is limited to the CDR3, 42 bases, with the frame set at the first base. CDR1 and CDR2 were assigned from the germline V gene as MNHEY and SVGAGI.

The investigation overall reported the following: How much clinical and demographic metadata was included differed by source and by participant, and the metadata was provided uncurated.

The immunoSEQ Assay, a bias-controlled multiplex PCR, was used to amplify TCRbeta CDR3 regions from genomic DNA. In the paper's pipeline: Within the assay, amplification of reference gene primers was used to estimate how many nucleated cells each sample contained. Sequence reads were collapsed and filtered to measure the absolute abundance of every unique TCRbeta CDR3 rearrangement. Productive Simpson clonality was computed per sample as the square root of Simpson's diversity index over productive rearrangements. This immuneACCESS table, as held by TCRdb, lists in-frame sequences with V and J called but not all clones. Of the missing ones, under half trace to an unresolved V gene in checked studies; the others have no known cause. V, J and clone size are those of that table, while D and trimming were read from the DNA. Counted in this sample were about 270,000 clones; more than 85% of them appeared once. Approximately 2.9% of the sample rests with the top ten.

The receptor chain draws on TRBV6-5 and TRBJ1-5, and the D gene may be TRBD1, 6 bases matching. The sample consisted of PBMCs or T cells enriched from blood (not recorded which). The TCR sequence derives from a man aged 40-49 years who had been exposed to COVID-19. The encoded CDR3 is CASSSLSGGQPQHF. The DNA sequence is as follows: TGTGCCAGCAGTTCCCTCTCGGGGGGCCAGCCCCAGCATTTT.